This T cell receptor (beta chain) was profiled in a study of shared clonotypes between healthy human individuals. The length of the CDR3 is 16 residues. Profiled with immunoSEQ multiplex PCR; TCRdb holds only in-frame clones, not every one. The table shows approximately 740,000 clones, with roughly 70% occurring only once. About this clone: Its antigen is not known.

Regarding the study as a whole: Rarefaction curves obtained for sorted subsets showed sequencing incomplete despite large depth.

The V gene is TRBV1, the J gene TRBJ2-5; the DNA was not used to check the table's D call, TRBD1. TRBV1 is given as a pseudogene. Material: memory CD4+ T cells sorted from blood. Subset meaning: CD45RA-negative fraction. This receptor was taken from a woman in her twenties or thirties in good health. The CDR3 nucleotides are TGCACCAGCAGCCAAGTTCCCCGCTACAGGGGAGGGACCCAGTACTTC. It encodes CTSSQVPRYRGGTQYF.